These 32 T cell receptor beta chains were all obtained from the same sample, sequenced in a study of T-cell memory formation after mild COVID-19. TCRdb re-called the 5' RACE reads through MiXCR, storing one row per CDR3 protein. The table lists fewer than 200,000 distinct CDR3 sequences, 10% to 15% of them singletons. The source material was PBMCs or a T cell subset sorted from them (not recorded which). The source is a man aged 18 to 30 who had mild COVID-19 (a few samples of this study predate the infection). Cell type and time point are not known.

This clonotype was picked up a small number of times. For the CDR3, the DNA is TGTGCCAGCACCTCCGCGGGGCGGGATCAGCCCCAGCATTTT. This sequence encodes CASTSAGRDQPQHF. V usage is TRBV6-5 and J usage is TRBJ1-5; D possibly corresponds to TRBD1 (5 bases). Trimming stripped 7 bases from V and 5 bases from J, with 15 bases between. CDR1 is MNHEY, CDR2 SVGAGI, per germline. The CDR3 sequence is 14 residues long.

This clonotype came up a few times. V gene TRBV4-3 combines with J gene TRBJ2-2; 11 bases agree with TRBD1. Germline V gene data show CDR1 as LGHNA and CDR2 as YSLEER. This CDR3 comprises 15 residues. The V and J ends lost 4 bases and 8 bases, in that order; junction bases with no gene match: 6. This CDR3 is CASSRDRGFIGELFF. In DNA, the CDR3 is TGCGCCAGCAGCCGGGACAGGGGGTTTATAGGGGAGCTGTTTTTT.

V and J are TRBV2 and TRBJ2-3, with 7 bases identical to TRBD2. With V trimmed by 7 bases and J by 0 bases, 4 bases remained unmatched. This CDR3 is 14 amino acids long. Per germline, CDR1 SNHLY and CDR2 FYNNEI. The CDR3 DNA sequence: TGTGCCAGCAACCCGACTAGCAGCACAGATACGCAGTATTTT. Protein product: CASNPTSSTDTQYF.

The gene calls are TRBV20-1 and TRBJ2-1, with TRBD2 matching over 11 bases. Trimming removed 1 base from V and 0 bases from J; junction bases left unmatched: 2. CDR1 and CDR2 (germline): DFQATT, SNEGSKA (reference sequence). This CDR3 spans 16 amino acids. Here the CDR3 DNA reads TGCAGTGCTAGAGTTAGCGGGGGGGCCTCCTACAATGAGCAGTTCTTC. Translation: CSARVSGGASYNEQFF.

The J gene is TRBJ2-1, the V gene TRBV24-1; D unclear. This CDR3 comprises 14 residues. Trimming cost V 0 bases and J 8 bases, with 10 bases left between them. Per germline, CDR1 KGHDR and CDR2 SFDVKD. The CDR3 region has the DNA TGTGCCACCAGTGATTTGGCCCCGGTCGATGAGCAGTTCTTC. Amino acid sequence: CATSDLAPVDEQFF.

This clonotype showed up just a few times. This rearrangement joins TRBV6-2 or TRBV6-3 to TRBJ2-1, with TRBD2 matching 9 bases. J lost 4 bases, V lost 6 bases, and 13 bases had no gene match. CDR1 is MNHEY, CDR2 SVGEGT, per germline. The CDR3 totals 17 residues. This chain's CDR3 is CASRRQGLADLYNEQFF. DNA for the CDR3: TGTGCCAGCAGAAGACAGGGACTAGCCGATCTTTACAATGAGCAGTTCTTC.

V gene TRBV29-1 combines with J gene TRBJ2-1; maybe TRBD2 (6 bases). This CDR3 has 13 residues. V lost 3 bases and J 8 bases, leaving 14 bases between the germline ends. Germline V gene lookup returns CDR1 SQVTM and CDR2 ANQGSEA. The DNA of the CDR3 is TGCAGCGTTGAGGCTAGCGTGGGGGATGAGCAGTTCTTC. This sequence encodes CSVEASVGDEQFF.

The sample holds a few counts of this clonotype. V and J are TRBV7-9 and TRBJ2-5, with 7 bases identical to TRBD1. The CDR3 contains 14 residues. V trimming: 4 bases; J trimming: 1 base; junction bases outside the gene matches: 3. Per the germline V gene, CDR1 is SEHNR and CDR2 is FQNEAQ (reference sequence). In nucleotides, the CDR3 is TGTGCCAGCAGCTCCCGACAGGGCCAAGAGACCCAGTACTTC. Encoded protein: CASSSRQGQETQYF.

The chain is built from TRBV10-3 and TRBJ2-7; TRBD1 matches at 7 bases. V trimming: 7 bases; J trimming: 8 bases; junction bases outside the gene matches: 11. There are 13 residues in the CDR3. Germline CDR1 ENHRY, CDR2 SYGVKD. The CDR3 DNA follows: TGTGCCATCACTGCCGGACAGGCCTCTCAGCAGTACTTC. Amino acid sequence: CAITAGQASQQYF.

This clonotype showed up just a few times. The chain combines TRBV9 with TRBJ2-3; D unclear. The CDR3 contains 17 residues. CDR1 is SGDLS and CDR2 is YYNGEE in the germline V gene. Trimming removed 0 bases at V and 1 base at J, with 15 bases between. CDR3 in DNA: TGTGCCAGCAGCGTAGCTGGCTACCTACCTGGCACAGATACGCAGTATTTT. This sequence encodes CASSVAGYLPGTDTQYF.

The V and J genes are TRBV7-9 and TRBJ2-1; unclear D gene. Germline V gene sequence: CDR1 SEHNR, CDR2 FQNEAQ (reference sequence). Between the trimmed V and J ends, which lost 2 bases and 8 bases, there was a span of 13 bases. The CDR3 contains 14 residues. CDR3 nucleotide sequence: TGTGCCAGCAGCTTAACTCGACGTATGGATGAGCAGTTCTTC. This encodes CASSLTRRMDEQFF.

The table lists this clonotype with a few counts. CDR3 region: CASSLFRGRGTSTDTQYF. The DNA of the CDR3 is TGTGCCAGCAGCTTATTTAGGGGGCGGGGGACCAGCACAGATACGCAGTATTTT. The J gene is TRBJ2-3, the V gene TRBV7-2, with D tentatively TRBD1 or TRBD2 (7 bases each). CDR3 length: 18 amino acids. V lost 2 bases and J lost 0, with 18 bases in between. Germline assignment: CDR1 SGHTA and CDR2 FQGNSA.

This clonotype appeared a few times. This chain links TRBV7-9 with TRBJ2-3; a weak D match, TRBD1 (5 bases). V lost 7 bases, J lost 1 base, and 15 bases lay in between. The CDR3 consists of 15 residues. CDR1 and CDR2 from the germline V gene are SEHNR and FQNEAQ (reference sequence). Here the CDR3 DNA reads TGTGCCAGCAACTCCCAGGGTATGGGCACAGATACGCAGTATTTT. It is translated as CASNSQGMGTDTQYF.

This clonotype has a handful of counts. The chain has TRBV7-3 and TRBJ2-3; D remains ambiguous. Trimming removed 3 bases at V and 4 bases at J, with 8 bases between. This CDR3 has 13 amino acids. Per the germline V gene, CDR1 is SGHTA and CDR2 is FQGTGA. The CDR3 sequence is CASSFPPADTQYF. The CDR3, as DNA: TGTGCCAGCAGCTTCCCACCGGCAGATACGCAGTATTTT.

The V gene is TRBV4-1, the J gene TRBJ1-6; D uncertain. The germline V and J ends were trimmed by 0 bases and 10 bases, with 13 bases remaining between them. CDR1 is MGHRA and CDR2 is YSYEKL in the germline V gene. The CDR3 has 15 amino acids. CDR3 in amino acids: CASSQDPRASSPLHF. In DNA, the CDR3 is TGCGCCAGCAGCCAAGATCCCCGGGCAAGCTCACCCCTCCACTTT.

J is TRBJ2-7 and V is TRBV27; D unresolved. Trimming removed 4 bases from V and 3 bases from J, with 10 bases in between. This CDR3 contains 13 residues. Germline loops: CDR1 MNHEY, CDR2 SMNVEV (reference sequence). The CDR3 here is CASSSGLRYEQYF. The CDR3 region has the DNA TGTGCCAGCAGTTCGGGCCTTCGCTACGAGCAGTACTTC.

This clonotype came up a few times. This chain links TRBV6-2 or TRBV6-3 with TRBJ1-5; D uncertain. V lost 2 bases to trimming and J lost 6 bases, with 11 bases between them. CDR3 length: 14 residues. Germline CDR1 is MNHEY and CDR2 is SVGEGT. The CDR3 loop is CASSYLEYGQPQHF. The CDR3 region has the DNA TGTGCCAGCAGTTACCTGGAATACGGTCAGCCCCAGCATTTT.

The CDR3 here is CASSQADVGNTIYF. In DNA, the CDR3 is TGTGCCAGCAGCCAAGCAGACGTTGGAAACACCATATATTTT. The V and J genes are TRBV3-1 and TRBJ1-3, with D uncertain. The CDR3 runs 14 residues. Trimming cost V 1 base and J 3 bases, with 7 bases left between them. Germline-derived CDR1 and CDR2 are LGHDT and YNNKEL (reference sequence).

This clonotype was detected a few times. The V gene is TRBV7-9, the J gene TRBJ1-2, with 8 bases matching TRBD1. Germline CDR1 SEHNR, CDR2 FQNEAQ (reference sequence). V lost 10 bases and J lost 7; bases outside the gene matches: 11. This CDR3 contains 13 residues. The CDR3 bases are TGTGCCACCAAAGCAGGGGGCGCGGTTGGCTACACCTTC. Amino acids: CATKAGGAVGYTF.

The rearrangement links TRBV7-6 to TRBJ1-4; tentatively, D is TRBD1 (6 bases). CDR3 length: 14 residues. V gave up 4 bases and J gave up 11 bases, with 17 bases separating them. Looked up from germline, CDR1 is SGHVS and CDR2 is FNYEAQ. Here the CDR3 DNA reads TGTGCCAGCAGCTCGGGGGGCACCGGGGAGAAACTGTTTTTT. Residues: CASSSGGTGEKLFF.

The V gene is TRBV20-1, the J gene TRBJ1-2; 7 nucleotides match TRBD1. V lost 6 bases to trimming and J lost 4 bases; unmatched junction nucleotides: 14. Germline loops: CDR1 DFQATT, CDR2 SNEGSKA (reference sequence). This CDR3 has 15 amino acids. CDR3 DNA: TGCAGTGCCCCGCCCAATAACAGGGGAGGCTATGGCTACACCTTC. Encoded protein: CSAPPNNRGGYGYTF.

J is TRBJ2-5 and V is TRBV9, with TRBD1 matching over 8 bases. This CDR3 is 15 amino acids long. With V trimmed by 1 base and J by 5 bases, 7 bases remained unmatched. Germline loops: CDR1 SGDLS, CDR2 YYNGEE. The CDR3 here is CASSVSDRGGETQYF. The CDR3 nucleotides read TGTGCCAGCAGCGTATCTGACAGGGGTGGTGAGACCCAGTACTTC.

The rearrangement uses TRBV29-1 and TRBJ2-1; D is unclear. Per the germline V gene, CDR1 is SQVTM and CDR2 is ANQGSEA. The CDR3 runs to 16 residues. Trimming took off 0 bases at V and 0 bases at J, with 12 bases between the two ends. The CDR3 DNA reads TGCAGCGTTGAAGAGTTCGCAGCTAGCTCCTACAATGAGCAGTTCTTC. Protein sequence: CSVEEFAASSYNEQFF.

The CDR3 reads CASTQLGRPLGSTEAFF. DNA of the CDR3: TGCGCCAGCACTCAATTGGGACGCCCTTTGGGTAGCACTGAAGCTTTCTTT. This chain links TRBV5-1 with TRBJ1-1, with D perhaps TRBD1 (5 bases). V dropped 6 bases and J dropped 4 bases, with 25 bases sitting between them. The length of the CDR3 is 17 residues. Looked up from germline, CDR1 is SGHRS and CDR2 is YFSETQ.

V is TRBV2 and J is TRBJ2-3; D is unresolved. V was cut by 3 bases and J by 9 bases, with 7 bases left in between. There are 11 residues in the CDR3. Germline V CDR1 and CDR2: SNHLY, FYNNEI. CDR3 nucleotides: TGTGCCAGCAGTGACCGTGGGACGCAGTATTTT. It yields the protein CASSDRGTQYF.

This clonotype showed up many times. The rearrangement uses TRBV6-1 and TRBJ2-7; possibly TRBD2 for D (5 bases). Germline-derived CDR1 and CDR2 are MNHNS and SASEGT. This CDR3 is 13 amino acids long. V was pared by 5 bases and J by 1 base, with 9 bases between. The CDR3 sequence: CASSLAGSYEQYF. Here the CDR3 DNA reads TGTGCCAGCAGTCTTGCGGGTTCCTACGAGCAGTACTTC.

The V gene is TRBV6-2 or TRBV6-3, the J gene TRBJ1-5; D remains unclear. The CDR3 is 12 residues long. The V gene lost 4 bases and the J gene lost 6 bases, with 7 bases spanning the gap. Germline V CDR1 and CDR2: MNHEY, SVGEGT. The CDR3 region has the DNA TGTGCCAGCAGTTCAGGTGTTCAGCCCCAGCATTTT. This sequence encodes CASSSGVQPQHF.

The chain combines TRBV10-3 with TRBJ1-4; 8 bases match TRBD1. CDR3 length: 13 amino acids. Germline lookup yields CDR1 ENHRY and CDR2 SYGVKD. J lost 8 bases, V lost 6 bases, and 5 bases had no gene match. The CDR3, as DNA: TGTGCCATCAGGGACAGGGAGGGAGAAAAACTGTTTTTT. As protein: CAIRDREGEKLFF.

CDR3: CASSLGDGYSTDTQYF. CDR3 nucleotide sequence: TGCGCCAGCAGCTTGGGGGACGGATATAGCACAGATACGCAGTATTTT. The V call is TRBV5-1, the J call TRBJ2-3; D may correspond to TRBD1 or TRBD2 (5 bases each). Per germline, CDR1 SGHRS and CDR2 YFSETQ. The germline V and J ends were trimmed by 0 bases and 0 bases, with 11 bases remaining between them. The CDR3 length is 16 residues.

CDR3 in DNA: TGTGCCAGCAGCGTAAGTAGCGGAGGCTATGGCTACACCTTC. This gives the protein CASSVSSGGYGYTF. The V gene is TRBV3-1, the J gene TRBJ1-2; no firm D call. Trimming stripped 5 bases from V and 4 bases from J, with 14 bases between. CDR1 and CDR2 from the germline V gene are LGHDT and YNNKEL (reference sequence). The CDR3 is 14 amino acids.

J is TRBJ2-1 and V is TRBV18, with TRBD1 matching 9 bases. The CDR3 loop spans 16 amino acids. Germline V gives CDR1 KGHSH, CDR2 LQKENI. The V gene end was trimmed by 3 bases and the J gene end by 4 bases; junction bases not matched to a gene: 7. CDR3 nucleotides: TGTGCCAGCTCACCCCTGGACAGGGGTAGGTACAATGAGCAGTTCTTC. Translation gives CASSPLDRGRYNEQFF.

The chain employs TRBV6-5 and TRBJ2-7; 9 positions match TRBD1. J gave up 5 bases and V 6 bases, and 5 bases lay outside the gene matches. Germline V CDR1 and CDR2: MNHEY, SVGAGI. This CDR3 is built from 13 residues. The CDR3 region has the DNA TGTGCCAGCAGGCGGGGACAGGGTGACGAGCAGTACGTC. This gives the protein CASRRGQGDEQYV.